One and the same sample provided the 26 T cell receptor beta chains below, sequenced in a study of T cells in Graves' hyperthyroidism and ophthalmopathy. Amplification of TCR beta CDR3 regions was performed using RNA transcripts as template. In the first-round RT-PCR of the TCR CDR3, the HTBI primer set was used. One entry per CDR3 protein results from TCRdb running MiXCR on the multiplex PCR reads. The sample holds 250,000 to 300,000 distinct CDR3 sequences, roughly a fifth seen once. The specimen sequenced was blood. The receptors stem from a man in his fifties with Graves' ophthalmopathy.

Notes on this clonotype: This may come from a read error, since a much larger clone is one base off. This chain's CDR3 is CATRRDRTMGQETQYF. The CDR3, as DNA: TGTGCCACCAGGAGAGATAGGACTATGGGACAAGAGACCCAGTACTTC. The rearrangement uses TRBV15 and TRBJ2-5; perhaps TRBD2 as D (6 bases). The length of the CDR3 is 16 residues. Germline lookup yields CDR1 LNHNV and CDR2 YYDKDF (reference sequence). The full variable domain, completed using reference TRBV15 and TRBJ2-5, is DAMVIQNPRYQVTQFGKPVTLSCSQTLNHNVMYWYQQKSSQAPKLLFHYYDKDFNNEADTPDNFQSRRPNTSFCFLDIRSPGLGDTAMYLCATRRDRTMGQETQYFGPGTRLLVL.

The rearrangement uses TRBV20-1 and TRBJ2-1; the match to TRBD2 covers 8 bases. CDR3 size: 16 residues. J gave up 4 bases and V 0 bases, and 8 bases lay outside the gene matches. CDR1 DFQATT and CDR2 SNEGSKA come from the germline V gene (reference sequence). Here the CDR3 reads CSARDERLAQYNEQFF. The CDR3 nucleotides are TGCAGTGCTAGAGATGAAAGACTAGCGCAATACAATGAGCAGTTCTTC.

This chain links TRBV19 with TRBJ2-7; tentatively, D is TRBD1 (6 bases). CDR1 and CDR2 (germline): LNHDA, SQIVND (reference sequence). The CDR3 has 15 residues. The germline V and J ends were trimmed by 3 bases and 2 bases, with 14 bases remaining between them. CDR3 amino acids: CASSMRWTATYEQYF. For the CDR3, the DNA is TGTGCCAGTAGTATGAGATGGACAGCAACCTACGAGCAGTACTTC.

This clonotype was counted at least ten times. The CDR3 nucleotides are TGTGCCAGCAGCTTAGCGGGGAAGACCCAGTACTTC. Its protein is CASSLAGKTQYF. The V and J genes are TRBV7-2 and TRBJ2-5; D call uncertain. This CDR3 has 12 amino acids. Trimming stripped 0 bases from V and 6 bases from J, with 5 bases between. In germline, CDR1 is SGHTA, CDR2 FQGNSA.

This clonotype was detected many times. The chain uses TRBV20-1 and TRBJ2-7, with D perhaps matching TRBD1 or TRBD2 (6 bases each). Per the germline V gene, CDR1 is DFQATT and CDR2 is SNEGSKA (reference sequence). The CDR3 length is 12 residues. Trimming pared 3 bases from V and 4 bases from J, leaving 10 bases between. CDR3 in DNA: TGCAGTGCTAGCGAGGGGGGTTACGAGCAGTACTTC. Protein sequence: CSASEGGYEQYF.

V usage is TRBV5-1 and J usage is TRBJ1-1; 7 bases fit TRBD1. The germline V gene encodes CDR1 SGHRS and CDR2 YFSETQ. V was pared by 1 base and J by 1 base, with 4 bases of the junction left unmatched. The CDR3 covers 15 residues. The DNA of the CDR3 is TGCGCCAGCAGCTTGTTAACAGGGGCGAACACTGAAGCTTTCTTT. It codes for CASSLLTGANTEAFF.

This clonotype has at least ten counts. The chain is built from TRBV11-1 and TRBJ2-5, with 9 positions matching TRBD2. J was trimmed by 2 bases and V by 6 bases; bases with no gene match: 10. Germline V gene data show CDR1 as SGHAT and CDR2 as FQDESV (reference sequence). CDR3 length: 16 amino acids. The chain's CDR3 is CASSQGLARTQETQYF. The CDR3 DNA is TGTGCCAGCAGTCAAGGACTAGCGAGAACTCAAGAGACCCAGTACTTC.

This clonotype occurred many times. The V gene is TRBV12-3 or TRBV12-4, the J gene TRBJ2-3; 12 bases align to TRBD2. Losses at the gene ends were 4 bases for V and 1 base for J; bases not matched to a gene: 0. This CDR3 comprises 15 residues. CDR3 sequence reads: CASSSSGRGTDTQYF. The CDR3 region has the DNA TGTGCCAGCAGTTCTAGCGGGAGGGGCACAGATACGCAGTATTTT.

This chain joins TRBV30 and TRBJ2-7, with no clear D. The ends were cut back, 2 bases at V and 4 bases at J, with 21 bases in the middle. Germline values: CDR1 GTSNPN, CDR2 SVGIG (reference sequence). The CDR3 runs 16 residues. CDR3 DNA: TGTGCCTGGAGTCCCCGCCCGACATACCCTCGGTACGAGCAGTACTTC. Translating gives CAWSPRPTYPRYEQYF.

This clonotype was detected many times. The chain has TRBV6-1 and TRBJ2-1; D gene unclear. CDR1 and CDR2 (germline): MNHNS, SASEGT. CDR3 size: 15 residues. The V end lost 6 bases, the J end lost 0 bases, and 12 bases lay between the germline ends. CDR3: CASSMSASSYNEQFF. CDR3 coding DNA: TGTGCCAGCAGCATGAGTGCTAGCTCCTACAATGAGCAGTTCTTC.

This clonotype was seen more than once but under ten times. The V and J genes are TRBV6-1 and TRBJ1-2; maybe TRBD1 (5 bases). From germline, CDR1 is MNHNS and CDR2 SASEGT. Trimming cost V 3 bases and J 7 bases, with 15 bases left between them. This CDR3 spans 14 amino acids. CDR3 bases: TGTGCCAGCAGTGACAGGGTATTCTTTGGTGGCTACACCTTC. This sequence encodes CASSDRVFFGGYTF.

On this clonotype: A much larger clone differs from this one at a single base, so this may be a read error. This chain joins TRBV15 and TRBJ2-7; D may correspond to TRBD1 or TRBD2 (5 bases each). Trimming removed 3 bases at V and 4 bases at J, with 13 bases between. Germline values: CDR1 LNHNV, CDR2 YYDKDF (reference sequence). The CDR3 is made up of 14 amino acids. CDR3 sequence (DNA): TGTGCCACCAGCAGGACCATGGGGACGTACGAGCAGTACTTC. It is translated as CATSRTMGTYEQYF.

This clonotype was seen repeatedly, ten times or more. V gene TRBV6-1 combines with J gene TRBJ1-2, with 10 nucleotides matching TRBD1. Per the germline V gene, CDR1 is MNHNS and CDR2 is SASEGT. CDR3 length equals 13 residues. J was trimmed by 9 bases and V by 7 bases; bases with no gene match: 8. CDR3 sequence reads: CASTHRDRGSYTF. CDR3 coding DNA: TGTGCCAGCACTCACCGGGACAGGGGTAGCTACACCTTC.

The rearrangement links TRBV28 to TRBJ1-5, with D unresolved. V lost 6 bases to trimming and J lost 7 bases, with 19 bases between them. CDR1 and CDR2 (germline): MDHEN, SYDVKM. The CDR3 runs to 15 residues. The CDR3 DNA reads TGTGCCAGCAGCCAATCCTCTAGGTTGGGGCAGCCCCAGCATTTT. As protein: CASSQSSRLGQPQHF.

This clonotype has just a few counts. The V gene is TRBV18, the J gene TRBJ2-7, with D tentatively TRBD2 (6 bases). V was cut by 3 bases and J by 5 bases, with 11 bases left in between. Looked up from germline, CDR1 is KGHSH and CDR2 is LQKENI. CDR3 size: 13 residues. In DNA, the CDR3 is TGTGCCAGCTCACCGCGGGGTCCAGACGAGCAGTACTTC. Translated: CASSPRGPDEQYF.

This clonotype appeared many times. V usage is TRBV20-1 and J usage is TRBJ2-5; D remains unclear. The V and J ends lost 1 base and 1 base respectively, with 13 bases between them. The CDR3 is 15 amino acids. From germline, CDR1 is DFQATT and CDR2 SNEGSKA (reference sequence). CDR3 in amino acids: CSARASAAPQETQYF. Written as DNA, the CDR3 is TGCAGTGCTAGAGCGTCGGCGGCCCCCCAAGAGACCCAGTACTTC.

This chain joins TRBV28 and TRBJ2-7; 8 bases line up with TRBD2. In germline, CDR1 is MDHEN, CDR2 SYDVKM. The V and J ends lost 8 bases and 2 bases, in that order; junction bases with no gene match: 8. The CDR3 consists of 14 residues. The CDR3, as DNA: TGTGCCAGCTCAGGTTCGGGAGGGACCTACGAGCAGTACTTC. It encodes CASSGSGGTYEQYF. Together with reference TRBV28 and TRBJ2-7, the CDR3 gives the full variable domain: DVKVTQSSRYLVKRTGEKVFLECVQDMDHENMFWYRQDPGLGLRLIYFSYDVKMKEKGDIPEGYSVSREKKERFSLILESASTNQTSMYLCASSGSGGTYEQYFGPGTRLTVT.

The chain carries TRBV20-1 and TRBJ1-4; 9 bases line up with TRBD1. After removal of 2 bases from V and 7 bases from J, the junction contained 11 bases not matched to a gene. This CDR3 is built from 16 residues. Germline V gives CDR1 DFQATT, CDR2 SNEGSKA (reference sequence). The CDR3 DNA sequence: TGCAGTGCTAGATCCCCGACGGGGACAGGGTCTGAAAAACTGTTTTTT. Translating gives CSARSPTGTGSEKLFF.

This rearrangement joins TRBV6-1 to TRBJ1-6; weak D call: TRBD1 (5 bases). CDR1 MNHNS and CDR2 SASEGT come from the germline V gene. The CDR3 is 15 amino acids. V shed 5 bases and J shed 9 bases, with 17 bases lying between them. CDR3 region: CASSIPRRGGSPLHF. The CDR3 coding sequence is TGTGCCAGCAGTATCCCGAGGAGGGGCGGTTCACCCCTCCACTTT.

This clonotype was seen a few times. The rearrangement joins TRBV16 to TRBJ1-2; possible D gene TRBD1, 5 bases. The CDR3 is 13 amino acids. From germline, CDR1 is KGHSY and CDR2 FQNENV. The V end was cut by 0 bases, the J end by 8 bases, with 10 bases between. CDR3 amino acids: CASSQSAREGYTF. CDR3 coding DNA: TGTGCCAGCAGCCAATCGGCCAGGGAAGGCTACACCTTC.

Many counts were recorded for this clonotype. The chain joins TRBV7-2 to TRBJ2-1; no reliable D call. Looked up from germline, CDR1 is SGHTA and CDR2 is FQGNSA. The CDR3 sequence is 14 residues long. Trimming cost V 0 bases and J 7 bases, with 10 bases left between them. CDR3 loop: CASSLAHGPNEQFF. The CDR3 region has the DNA TGTGCCAGCAGCTTAGCGCACGGTCCTAATGAGCAGTTCTTC. Supplemented by reference TRBV7-2 and TRBJ2-1, the full variable domain reads GAGVSQSPSNKVTEKGKDVELRCDPISGHTALYWYRQSLGQGLEFLIYFQGNSAPDKSGLPSDRFSAERTGGSVSTLTIQRTQQEDSAVYLCASSLAHGPNEQFFGPGTRLTVL.

This clonotype was counted a few times. The chain has TRBV6-4 and TRBJ2-1; 10 positions match TRBD2. CDR3 length: 16 amino acids. The trim removed 4 bases at V and 0 bases at J, leaving 3 bases unmatched. The V gene's germline CDR1 is MRHNA and CDR2 SNTAGT. CDR3 bases: TGTGCCAGCAGTGTACTAGCGGGAAGCTCCTACAATGAGCAGTTCTTC. Translation: CASSVLAGSSYNEQFF.

This clonotype appeared many times. V usage is TRBV2 and J usage is TRBJ2-5, with 7 nucleotides matching TRBD2. V shed 5 bases and J 4 bases; nucleotides not matched to a gene: 4. Germline CDR1 reads SNHLY; CDR2 reads FYNNEI. CDR3 length: 13 residues. The CDR3 nucleotides read TGTGCCAGCAGTTCTACTAGCGTAGAGACCCAGTACTTC. As protein: CASSSTSVETQYF.

This clonotype was seen only a few times. The chain links TRBV5-1 to TRBJ2-1; D perhaps matches TRBD2 (6 bases). Germline-derived CDR1 and CDR2 are SGHRS and YFSETQ. CDR3 size: 14 residues. Trimming left V 5 bases short and J 6 bases short, with 15 bases between. CDR3 sequence (DNA): TGCGCCAGCAGGCTGACTGGAGGGTCCAATGAGCAGTTCTTC. It translates to CASRLTGGSNEQFF.

The chain couples TRBV4-3 to TRBJ1-4, with D tentatively TRBD1 (5 bases). V was clipped by 11 bases and J by 0 bases, with 10 bases between them. CDR3 size: 13 residues. Germline V gene sequence: CDR1 LGHNA, CDR2 YSLEER. For the CDR3, the DNA is TGCGCCGGGGGAGATACAACTAATGAAAAACTGTTTTTT. The encoded protein is CAGGDTTNEKLFF.

This clonotype appeared many times. V usage is TRBV24-1 and J usage is TRBJ2-1; 8 bases are shared with TRBD2. CDR3 length equals 15 residues. Looked up from germline, CDR1 is KGHDR and CDR2 is SFDVKD. The trim removed 4 bases at V and 9 bases at J, leaving 10 bases unmatched. CDR3 nucleotide sequence: TGTGCCACCAGTGACCTAGCCCCGGGGGGGGGTGAGCAGTTCTTC. Translation gives CATSDLAPGGGEQFF.